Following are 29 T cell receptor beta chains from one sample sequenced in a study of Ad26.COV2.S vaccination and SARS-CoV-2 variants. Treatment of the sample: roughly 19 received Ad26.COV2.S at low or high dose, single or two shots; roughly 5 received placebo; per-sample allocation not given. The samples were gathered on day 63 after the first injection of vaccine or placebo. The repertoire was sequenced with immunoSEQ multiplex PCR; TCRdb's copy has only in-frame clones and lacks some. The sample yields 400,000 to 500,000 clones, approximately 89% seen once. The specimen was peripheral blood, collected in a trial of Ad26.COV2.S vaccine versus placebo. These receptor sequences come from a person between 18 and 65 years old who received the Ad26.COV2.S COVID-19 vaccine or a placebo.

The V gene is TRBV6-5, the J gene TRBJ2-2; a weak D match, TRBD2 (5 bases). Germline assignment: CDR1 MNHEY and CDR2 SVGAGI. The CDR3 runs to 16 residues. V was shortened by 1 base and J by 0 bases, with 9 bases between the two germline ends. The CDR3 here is CASSYLSGANTGELFF. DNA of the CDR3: TGTGCCAGCAGTTACTTGAGCGGAGCGAACACCGGGGAGCTGTTTTTT.

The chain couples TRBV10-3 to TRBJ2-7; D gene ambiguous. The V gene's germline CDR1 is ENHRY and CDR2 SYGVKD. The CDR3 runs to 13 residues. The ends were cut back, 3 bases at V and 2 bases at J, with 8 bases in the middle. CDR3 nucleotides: TGTGCCATCAGTGACCATAGGGCCTACGAGCAGTACTTC. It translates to CAISDHRAYEQYF.

CDR3 sequence (DNA): TGCGCCAGCAGCCAAGATTTTAATCTCCCCCGTATGTGGAGCAATGAGCAGTTCTTC. Residues: CASSQDFNLPRMWSNEQFF. The rearrangement uses TRBV4-3 and TRBJ2-1; no reliable D call. Germline CDR1 is LGHNA and CDR2 is YSLEER. V lost 0 bases to trimming and J lost 6 bases, with 24 bases between them. The CDR3 contains 19 residues.

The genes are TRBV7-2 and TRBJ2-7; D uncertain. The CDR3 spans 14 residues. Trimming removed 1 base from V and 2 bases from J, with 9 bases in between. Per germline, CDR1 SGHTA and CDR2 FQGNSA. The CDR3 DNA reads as TGTGCCAGCAGCTTAGGGTCCAAGCCCTACGAGCAGTACTTC. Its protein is CASSLGSKPYEQYF.

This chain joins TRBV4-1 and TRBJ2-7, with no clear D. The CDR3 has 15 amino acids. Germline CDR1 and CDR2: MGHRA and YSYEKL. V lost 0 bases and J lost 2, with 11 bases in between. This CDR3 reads CASSQDSWETYEQYV. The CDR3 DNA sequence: TGCGCCAGCAGCCAAGATAGTTGGGAAACCTACGAGCAGTACGTC.

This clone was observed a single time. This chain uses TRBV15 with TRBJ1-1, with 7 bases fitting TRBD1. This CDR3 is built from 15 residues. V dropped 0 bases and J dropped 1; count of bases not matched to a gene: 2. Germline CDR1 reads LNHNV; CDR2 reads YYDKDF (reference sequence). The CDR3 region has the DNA TGTGCCACCAGCAGAGATGAGGGGGCGAACACTGAAGCTTTCTTT. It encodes CATSRDEGANTEAFF.

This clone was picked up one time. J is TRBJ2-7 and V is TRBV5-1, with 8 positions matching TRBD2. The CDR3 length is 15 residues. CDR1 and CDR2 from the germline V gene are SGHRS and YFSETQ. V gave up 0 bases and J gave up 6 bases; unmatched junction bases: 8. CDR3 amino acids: CASSLAPRGGLEQYF. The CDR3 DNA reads TGCGCCAGCAGCTTGGCCCCCCGGGGGGGCCTCGAGCAGTACTTC. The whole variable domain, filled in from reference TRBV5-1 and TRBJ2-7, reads KAGVTQTPRYLIKTRGQQVTLSCSPISGHRSVSWYQQTPGQGLQFLFEYFSETQRNKGNFPGRFSGRQFSNSRSEMNVSTLELGDSALYLCASSLAPRGGLEQYFGPGTRLTVT.

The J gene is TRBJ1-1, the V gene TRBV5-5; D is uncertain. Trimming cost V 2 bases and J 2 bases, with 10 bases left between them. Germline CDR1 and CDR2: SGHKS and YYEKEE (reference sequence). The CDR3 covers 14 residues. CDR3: CASSFPGINTEAFF. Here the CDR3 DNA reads TGTGCCAGCAGCTTCCCAGGCATTAACACTGAAGCTTTCTTT.

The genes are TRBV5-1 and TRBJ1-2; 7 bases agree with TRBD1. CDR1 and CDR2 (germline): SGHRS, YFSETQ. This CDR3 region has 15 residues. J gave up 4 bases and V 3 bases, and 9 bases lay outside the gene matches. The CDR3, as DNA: TGCGCCAGCAGCTGGACCCCCGGGACAGCCTATGGCTACACCTTC. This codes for CASSWTPGTAYGYTF.

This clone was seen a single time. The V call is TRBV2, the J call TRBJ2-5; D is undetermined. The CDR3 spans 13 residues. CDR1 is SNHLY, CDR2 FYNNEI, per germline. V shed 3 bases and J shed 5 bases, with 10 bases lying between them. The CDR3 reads CASSDYLLETQYF. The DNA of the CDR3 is TGTGCCAGCAGTGATTACCTTCTGGAGACCCAGTACTTC.

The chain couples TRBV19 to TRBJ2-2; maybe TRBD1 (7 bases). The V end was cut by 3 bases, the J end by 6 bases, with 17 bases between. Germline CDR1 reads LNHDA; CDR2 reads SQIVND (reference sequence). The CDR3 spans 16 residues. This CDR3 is CASSIANRGLAGELFF. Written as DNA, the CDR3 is TGTGCCAGTAGTATCGCCAACAGGGGACTGGCCGGGGAGCTGTTTTTT.

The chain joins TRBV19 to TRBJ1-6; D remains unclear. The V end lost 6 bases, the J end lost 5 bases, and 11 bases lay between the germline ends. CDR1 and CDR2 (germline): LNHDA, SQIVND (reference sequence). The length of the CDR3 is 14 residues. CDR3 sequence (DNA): TGTGCCAGTAGCTTCGGGTTGAATAATTCACCCCTCCACTTT. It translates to CASSFGLNNSPLHF.

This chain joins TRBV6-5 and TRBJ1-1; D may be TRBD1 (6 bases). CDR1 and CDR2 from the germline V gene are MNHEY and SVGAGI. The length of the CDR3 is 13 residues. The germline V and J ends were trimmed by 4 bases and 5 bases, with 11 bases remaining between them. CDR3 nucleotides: TGTGCCAGCAGTTCCTACAGGGAGACTGAAGCTTTCTTT. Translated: CASSSYRETEAFF.

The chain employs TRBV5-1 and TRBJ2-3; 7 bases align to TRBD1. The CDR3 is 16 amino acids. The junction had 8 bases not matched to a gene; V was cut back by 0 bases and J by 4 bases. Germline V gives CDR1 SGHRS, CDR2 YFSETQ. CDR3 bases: TGCGCCAGCAGCTTGGGGGGACAGAGTATGGCAGATACGCAGTATTTT. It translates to CASSLGGQSMADTQYF.

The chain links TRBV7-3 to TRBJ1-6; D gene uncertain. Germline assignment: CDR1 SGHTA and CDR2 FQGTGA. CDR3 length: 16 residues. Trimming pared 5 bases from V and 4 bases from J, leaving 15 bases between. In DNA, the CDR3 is TGTGCCAGCAGCAGCGGGCCCCCGGGTTATAATTCACCCCTCCACTTT. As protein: CASSSGPPGYNSPLHF.

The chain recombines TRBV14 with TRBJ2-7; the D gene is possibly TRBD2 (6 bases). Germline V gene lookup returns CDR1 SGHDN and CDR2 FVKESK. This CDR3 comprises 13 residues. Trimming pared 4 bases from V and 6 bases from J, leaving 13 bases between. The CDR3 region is CASSPRLVGEQYF. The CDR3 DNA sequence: TGTGCCAGCAGCCCGCGACTAGTCGGCGAGCAGTACTTC.

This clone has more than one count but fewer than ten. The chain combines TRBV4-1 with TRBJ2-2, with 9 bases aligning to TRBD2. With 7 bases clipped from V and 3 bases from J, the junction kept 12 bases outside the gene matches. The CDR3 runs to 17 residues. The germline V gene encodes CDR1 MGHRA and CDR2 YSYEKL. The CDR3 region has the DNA TGCGCCAGCACCGAGATAGCGGGAGCTATGGACACCGGGGAGCTGTTTTTT. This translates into CASTEIAGAMDTGELFF.

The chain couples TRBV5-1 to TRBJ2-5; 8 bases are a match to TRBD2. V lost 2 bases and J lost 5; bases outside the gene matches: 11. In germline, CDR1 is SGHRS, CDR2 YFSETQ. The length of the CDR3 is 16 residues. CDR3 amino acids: CASSFLSISGAETQYF. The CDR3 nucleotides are TGCGCCAGCAGCTTCCTGAGCATTAGCGGGGCCGAGACCCAGTACTTC. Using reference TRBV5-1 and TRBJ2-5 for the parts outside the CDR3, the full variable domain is KAGVTQTPRYLIKTRGQQVTLSCSPISGHRSVSWYQQTPGQGLQFLFEYFSETQRNKGNFPGRFSGRQFSNSRSEMNVSTLELGDSALYLCASSFLSISGAETQYFGPGTRLLVL.

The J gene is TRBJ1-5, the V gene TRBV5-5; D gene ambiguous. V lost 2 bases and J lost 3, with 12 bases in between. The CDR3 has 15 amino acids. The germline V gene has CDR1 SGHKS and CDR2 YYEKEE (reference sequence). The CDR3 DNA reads TGTGCCAGCAGCTTCGCCGGGAACGCCAATCAGCCCCAGCATTTT. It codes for CASSFAGNANQPQHF.

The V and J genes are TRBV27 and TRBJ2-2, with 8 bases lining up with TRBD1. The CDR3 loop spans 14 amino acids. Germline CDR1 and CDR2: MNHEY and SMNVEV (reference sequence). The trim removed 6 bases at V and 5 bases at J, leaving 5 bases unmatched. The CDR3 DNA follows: TGTGCCAGCAGGCAGGGGGCTGGGACCGGGGAGCTGTTTTTT. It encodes CASRQGAGTGELFF.

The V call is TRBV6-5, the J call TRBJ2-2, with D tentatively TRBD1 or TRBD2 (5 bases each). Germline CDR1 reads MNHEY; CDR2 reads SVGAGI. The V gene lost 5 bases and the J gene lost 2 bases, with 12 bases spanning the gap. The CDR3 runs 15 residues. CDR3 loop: CASSIRDVNTGELFF. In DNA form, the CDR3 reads TGTGCCAGCAGTATCCGGGACGTAAACACCGGGGAGCTGTTTTTT.

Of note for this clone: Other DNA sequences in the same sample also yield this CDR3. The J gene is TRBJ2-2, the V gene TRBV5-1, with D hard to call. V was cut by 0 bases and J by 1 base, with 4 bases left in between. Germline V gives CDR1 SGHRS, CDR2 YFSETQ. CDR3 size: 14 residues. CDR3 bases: TGCGCCAGCAGCTTGGGGGGGAACACCGGGGAGCTGTTTTTT. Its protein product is CASSLGGNTGELFF. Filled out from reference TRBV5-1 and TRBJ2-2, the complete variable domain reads KAGVTQTPRYLIKTRGQQVTLSCSPISGHRSVSWYQQTPGQGLQFLFEYFSETQRNKGNFPGRFSGRQFSNSRSEMNVSTLELGDSALYLCASSLGGNTGELFFGEGSRLTVL.

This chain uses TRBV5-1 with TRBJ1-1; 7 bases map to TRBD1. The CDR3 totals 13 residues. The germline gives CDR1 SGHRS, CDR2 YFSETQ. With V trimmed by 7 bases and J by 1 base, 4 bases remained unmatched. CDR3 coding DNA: TGCGCCAGCCGGGGACAGCCGAACACTGAAGCTTTCTTT. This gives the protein CASRGQPNTEAFF.

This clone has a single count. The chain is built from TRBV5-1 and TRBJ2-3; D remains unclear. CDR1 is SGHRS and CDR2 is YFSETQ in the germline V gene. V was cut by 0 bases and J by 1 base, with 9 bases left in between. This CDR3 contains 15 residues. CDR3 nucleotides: TGCGCCAGCAGCTTGGTACTGGCCCGCACAGATACGCAGTATTTT. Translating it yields CASSLVLARTDTQYF.

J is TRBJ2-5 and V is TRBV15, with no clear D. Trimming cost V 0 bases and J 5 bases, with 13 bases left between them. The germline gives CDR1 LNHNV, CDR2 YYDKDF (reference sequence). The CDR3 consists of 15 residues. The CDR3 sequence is CATSRDLTGSETQYF. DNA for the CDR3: TGTGCCACCAGCAGAGATCTGACGGGCAGTGAGACCCAGTACTTC.

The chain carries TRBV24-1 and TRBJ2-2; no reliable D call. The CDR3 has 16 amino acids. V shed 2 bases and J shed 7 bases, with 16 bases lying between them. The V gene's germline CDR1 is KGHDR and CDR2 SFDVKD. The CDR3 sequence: CATSDYGPGRNGELFF. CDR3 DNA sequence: TGTGCCACCAGTGATTATGGGCCCGGTCGTAACGGGGAGCTGTTTTTT.

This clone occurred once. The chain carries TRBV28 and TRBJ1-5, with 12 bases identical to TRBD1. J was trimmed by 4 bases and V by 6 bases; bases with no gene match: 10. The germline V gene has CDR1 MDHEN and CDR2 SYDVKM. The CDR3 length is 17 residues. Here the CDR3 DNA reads TGTGCCAGCAGGAGACCCCCGGGACAGGGGGCAAATCAGCCCCAGCATTTT. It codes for CASRRPPGQGANQPQHF.

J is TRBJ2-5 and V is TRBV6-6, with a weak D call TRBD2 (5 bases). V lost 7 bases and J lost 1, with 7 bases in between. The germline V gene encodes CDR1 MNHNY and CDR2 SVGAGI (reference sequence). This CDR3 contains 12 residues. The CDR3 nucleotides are TGTGCCAGCAAGAGGGCCCAAGAGACCCAGTACTTC. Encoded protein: CASKRAQETQYF.

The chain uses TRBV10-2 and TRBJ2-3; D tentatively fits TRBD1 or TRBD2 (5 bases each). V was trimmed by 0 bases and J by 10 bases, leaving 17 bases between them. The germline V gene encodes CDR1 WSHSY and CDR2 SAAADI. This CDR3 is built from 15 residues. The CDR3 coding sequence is TGCGCCAGCAGTGAGTCAGGGGACCCTTTCGAATCGCAGTATTTT. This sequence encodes CASSESGDPFESQYF.